This passage covers 16 T cell receptor beta chains from one sample sequenced in a study of T cells after yellow fever vaccination. Using its own MiXCR run on the 5' RACE reads, TCRdb lists one record per CDR3 protein. The sample has approximately 120,000 distinct CDR3 sequences; nearly 15% are singletons. The material was CD8+ T cells sorted from PBMCs, obtained 5 days after the yellow fever booster vaccination. These receptors came from a young man who received the YFV17D yellow fever vaccine.

The rearrangement uses TRBV4-3 and TRBJ1-1, with TRBD1 as a possible D gene (5 bases). The CDR3 has 14 residues. The germline gives CDR1 LGHNA, CDR2 YSLEER. V lost 4 bases and J lost 1, with 10 bases in between. The CDR3 bases are TGCGCCAGCAGCCCAAGGGGTACGAACACTGAAGCTTTCTTT. This codes for CASSPRGTNTEAFF.

V usage is TRBV4-1 and J usage is TRBJ1-1; 7 nucleotides line up with TRBD1. CDR1 MGHRA and CDR2 YSYEKL come from the germline V gene. CDR3 length equals 14 residues. The V and J ends lost 0 bases and 8 bases, in that order; junction bases with no gene match: 6. The CDR3 coding sequence is TGCGCCAGCAGCCAAGACCCAGGGGGGATCGAAGCTTTCTTT. Encoded protein: CASSQDPGGIEAFF.

In its sample, this clonotype was seen a few times. This chain links TRBV3-1 with TRBJ2-7; D is undetermined. The CDR3 sequence is 14 residues long. Trimming shortened V by 1 base and J by 0 bases, and 7 bases separated the two germline ends. In germline, CDR1 is LGHDT, CDR2 YNNKEL (reference sequence). CDR3 residues: CASSQGLRSYEQYF. CDR3 nucleotides: TGTGCCAGCAGCCAAGGGCTCCGCTCCTACGAGCAGTACTTC.

V is TRBV19 and J is TRBJ2-2; 8 bases match TRBD2. Trimming cost V 4 bases and J 5 bases; bases outside gene matches: 9. CDR1 LNHDA and CDR2 SQIVND come from the germline V gene (reference sequence). The CDR3 is 16 amino acids. The CDR3 region has the DNA TGTGCCAGTAGTAGTTTTTTGGCTAGCGGGACCGGGGAGCTGTTTTTT. This sequence encodes CASSSFLASGTGELFF.

This chain connects TRBV12-3 or TRBV12-4 to TRBJ1-2; perhaps TRBD1 as D (6 bases). The CDR3 is 15 amino acids. V was pared by 5 bases and J by 6 bases, with 19 bases between. CDR3 coding DNA: TGTGCCAGCAGTCCGTGGCTGGGGGCGCCTGATGGCTACACCTTC. Residues: CASSPWLGAPDGYTF.

The table lists this clonotype with a few counts. The J gene is TRBJ1-2, the V gene TRBV29-1, with D hard to call. The germline gives CDR1 SQVTM, CDR2 ANQGSEA. The CDR3 loop spans 12 amino acids. Trimming shortened V by 1 base and J by 4 bases, and 7 bases separated the two germline ends. This CDR3 is CSVEGRGYGYTF. CDR3 sequence (DNA): TGCAGCGTTGAAGGACGTGGCTATGGCTACACCTTC.

The rearrangement joins TRBV5-1 to TRBJ2-1; D gene uncertain. The CDR3 is made up of 14 amino acids. The V end was cut by 0 bases, the J end by 5 bases, with 9 bases between. The V gene's germline CDR1 is SGHRS and CDR2 YFSETQ. DNA for the CDR3: TGCGCCAGCAGCTTGGAGCCTACCGACAATGAGCAGTTCTTC. This gives the protein CASSLEPTDNEQFF.

The J gene is TRBJ2-3, the V gene TRBV2, with TRBD2 matching 10 bases. The V and J ends lost 6 bases and 6 bases, in that order; junction bases with no gene match: 6. This CDR3 is 14 amino acids long. CDR1 and CDR2 from the germline V gene are SNHLY and FYNNEI. CDR3 coding DNA: TGTGCCAGCAGGGGGACTAGCGCGGGGGATACGCAGTATTTT. Amino acids: CASRGTSAGDTQYF.

This clonotype has a handful of counts. J is TRBJ2-7 and V is TRBV12-3 or TRBV12-4; D is uncertain. The V end lost 5 bases, the J end lost 6 bases, and 8 bases lay between the germline ends. The CDR3 is made up of 11 amino acids. CDR3 sequence (DNA): TGTGCCAGCAGTACGGGCGCCGAGCAGTACTTC. Translated: CASSTGAEQYF.

This clonotype was seen only a few times. This chain links TRBV5-5 with TRBJ1-4; D is undetermined. The CDR3 contains 15 residues. The V end lost 0 bases, the J end lost 3 bases, and 9 bases lay between the germline ends. The V gene's germline CDR1 is SGHKS and CDR2 YYEKEE (reference sequence). Here the CDR3 DNA reads TGTGCCAGCAGCTTGGTCGGAGGCTCTAATGAAAAACTGTTTTTT. This codes for CASSLVGGSNEKLFF.

This clonotype has more than one count but fewer than ten. The chain joins TRBV4-3 to TRBJ2-7, with D possibly matching TRBD1 (5 bases). Trimming stripped 6 bases from V and 2 bases from J, with 14 bases between. CDR1 and CDR2 from the germline V gene are LGHNA and YSLEER. The CDR3 runs to 14 residues. The CDR3 nucleotides are TGCGCCAGCAGTACAAGGGGCAAGACCTACGAGCAGTACTTC. Amino acids: CASSTRGKTYEQYF.

The gene calls are TRBV29-1 and TRBJ2-3; D unresolved. In germline, CDR1 is SQVTM, CDR2 ANQGSEA. The CDR3 has 12 residues. The V and J ends lost 4 bases and 6 bases respectively, with 11 bases between them. The CDR3 DNA follows: TGCAGCGTTGTACCGGGTCCGGATACGCAGTATTTT. It translates to CSVVPGPDTQYF.

The V call is TRBV2, the J call TRBJ1-1, with TRBD1 as a possible D gene (5 bases). The V end was cut by 6 bases, the J end by 4 bases, with 15 bases between. CDR3 size: 14 residues. Germline V gene lookup returns CDR1 SNHLY and CDR2 FYNNEI. CDR3 sequence reads: CASREGFLGTEAFF. CDR3 DNA sequence: TGTGCCAGCAGGGAGGGGTTTCTGGGCACTGAAGCTTTCTTT.

Ten or more counts support this clonotype. The chain has TRBV6-1 and TRBJ2-2; D uncertain. Deletions cut 0 bases from V and 3 bases from J, with 2 bases between. CDR3 size: 13 residues. CDR1 is MNHNS and CDR2 is SASEGT in the germline V gene. CDR3 in amino acids: CASSEADTGELFF. The CDR3 DNA reads TGTGCCAGCAGTGAAGCGGACACCGGGGAGCTGTTTTTT.

The chain's CDR3 is CAAMSGSGNTIYF. The CDR3 nucleotides read TGTGCCGCAATGTCTGGCTCTGGAAACACCATATATTTT. V usage is TRBV30 and J usage is TRBJ1-3; D is ambiguous. Germline V gene data show CDR1 as GTSNPN and CDR2 as SVGIG (reference sequence). CDR3 length: 13 amino acids. Trimming pared 8 bases from V and 0 bases from J, leaving 11 bases between. Full variable domain (missing parts from reference TRBV30 and TRBJ1-3): SQTIHQWPATLVQPVGSPLSLECTVEGTSNPNLYWYRQAAGRGLQLLFYSVGIGQISSEVPQNLSASRPQDRQFILSSKKLLLSDSGFYLCAAMSGSGNTIYFGEGSWLTVV.

V gene TRBV6-5 combines with J gene TRBJ2-1; TRBD1 might be the D (5 bases). V lost 2 bases to trimming and J lost 7 bases, with 12 bases between them. CDR1 is MNHEY, CDR2 SVGAGI, per germline. This CDR3 is 14 amino acids long. CDR3 amino acids: CASSYEQGRNEQFF. The CDR3 nucleotides read TGTGCCAGCAGTTACGAGCAGGGAAGGAATGAGCAGTTCTTC.